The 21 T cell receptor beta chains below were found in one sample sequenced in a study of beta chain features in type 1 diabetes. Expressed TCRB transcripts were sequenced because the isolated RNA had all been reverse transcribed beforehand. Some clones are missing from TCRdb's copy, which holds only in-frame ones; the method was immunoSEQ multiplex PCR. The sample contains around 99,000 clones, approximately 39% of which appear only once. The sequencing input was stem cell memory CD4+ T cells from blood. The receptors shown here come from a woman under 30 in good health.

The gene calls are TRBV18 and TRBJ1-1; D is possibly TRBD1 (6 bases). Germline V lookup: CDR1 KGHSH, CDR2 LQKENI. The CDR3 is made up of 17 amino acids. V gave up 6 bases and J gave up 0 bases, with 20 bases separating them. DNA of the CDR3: TGTGCCAGCTCGTCACTCAGGGACACTTCCATGAACACTGAAGCTTTCTTT. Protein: CASSSLRDTSMNTEAFF.

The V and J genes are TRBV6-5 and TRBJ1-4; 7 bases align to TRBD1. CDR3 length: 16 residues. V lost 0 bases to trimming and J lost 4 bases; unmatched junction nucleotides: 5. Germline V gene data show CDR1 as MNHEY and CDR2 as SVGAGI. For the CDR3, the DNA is TGTGCCAGCAGTTACTCGGTGGGACAGCTTAATGAAAAACTGTTTTTT. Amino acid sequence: CASSYSVGQLNEKLFF.

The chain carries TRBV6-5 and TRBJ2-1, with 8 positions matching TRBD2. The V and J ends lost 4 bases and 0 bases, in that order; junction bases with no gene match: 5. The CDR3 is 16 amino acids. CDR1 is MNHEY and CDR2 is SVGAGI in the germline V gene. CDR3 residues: CASSWPGGRSYNEQFF. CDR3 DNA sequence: TGTGCCAGCAGTTGGCCGGGAGGGCGCTCCTACAATGAGCAGTTCTTC.

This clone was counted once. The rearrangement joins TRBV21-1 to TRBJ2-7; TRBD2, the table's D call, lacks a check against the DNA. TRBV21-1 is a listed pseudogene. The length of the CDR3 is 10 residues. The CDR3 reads CASSSLEQYF. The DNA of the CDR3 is TGTGCCAGCAGTTCGTTAGAGCAGTACTTC.

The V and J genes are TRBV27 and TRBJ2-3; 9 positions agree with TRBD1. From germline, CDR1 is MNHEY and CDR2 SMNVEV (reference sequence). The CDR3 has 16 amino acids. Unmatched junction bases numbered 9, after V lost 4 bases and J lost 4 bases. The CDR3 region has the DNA TGTGCCAGCAGTTCCCGGACAGGGGCTGCCCCAGATACGCAGTATTTT. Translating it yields CASSSRTGAAPDTQYF.

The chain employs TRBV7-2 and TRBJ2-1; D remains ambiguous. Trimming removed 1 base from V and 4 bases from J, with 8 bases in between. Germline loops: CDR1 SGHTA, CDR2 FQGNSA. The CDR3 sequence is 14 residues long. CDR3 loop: CASSLESVYNEQFF. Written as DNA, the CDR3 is TGTGCCAGCAGCTTAGAATCCGTATACAATGAGCAGTTCTTC. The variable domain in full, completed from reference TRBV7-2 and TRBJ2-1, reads GAGVSQSPSNKVTEKGKDVELRCDPISGHTALYWYRQSLGQGLEFLIYFQGNSAPDKSGLPSDRFSAERTGGSVSTLTIQRTQQEDSAVYLCASSLESVYNEQFFGPGTRLTVL.

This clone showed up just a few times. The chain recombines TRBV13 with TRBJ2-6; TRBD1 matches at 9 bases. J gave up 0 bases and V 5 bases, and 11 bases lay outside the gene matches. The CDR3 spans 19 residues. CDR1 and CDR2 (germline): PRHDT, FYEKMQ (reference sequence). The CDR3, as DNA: TGTGCCAGCAGCCCCCCCCGGGACAGGGTAATCTCTGGGGCCAACGTCCTGACTTTC. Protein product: CASSPPRDRVISGANVLTF.

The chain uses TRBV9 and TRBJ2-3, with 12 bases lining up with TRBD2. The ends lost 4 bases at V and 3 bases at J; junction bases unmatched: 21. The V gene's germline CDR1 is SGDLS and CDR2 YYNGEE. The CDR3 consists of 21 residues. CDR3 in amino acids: CASSPRLKPLAGGVGTDTQYF. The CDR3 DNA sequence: TGTGCCAGCAGCCCCCGACTCAAACCTCTAGCGGGAGGGGTTGGTACAGATACGCAGTATTTT.

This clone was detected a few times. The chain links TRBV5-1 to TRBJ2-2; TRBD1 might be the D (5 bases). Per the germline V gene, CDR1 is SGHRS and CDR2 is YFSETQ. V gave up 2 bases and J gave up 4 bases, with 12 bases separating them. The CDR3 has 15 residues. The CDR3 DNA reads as TGCGCCAGCAGCTTTAAGGCAGGGCGCACCGGGGAGCTGTTTTTT. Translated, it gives CASSFKAGRTGELFF. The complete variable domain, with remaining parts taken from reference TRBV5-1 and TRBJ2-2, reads KAGVTQTPRYLIKTRGQQVTLSCSPISGHRSVSWYQQTPGQGLQFLFEYFSETQRNKGNFPGRFSGRQFSNSRSEMNVSTLELGDSALYLCASSFKAGRTGELFFGEGSRLTVL.

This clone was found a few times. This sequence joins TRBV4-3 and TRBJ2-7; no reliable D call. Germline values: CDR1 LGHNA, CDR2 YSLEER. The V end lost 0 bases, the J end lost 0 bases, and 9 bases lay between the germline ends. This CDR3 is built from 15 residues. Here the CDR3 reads CASSQDHHSSYEQYF. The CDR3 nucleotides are TGCGCCAGCAGCCAAGATCACCACAGCTCCTACGAGCAGTACTTC.

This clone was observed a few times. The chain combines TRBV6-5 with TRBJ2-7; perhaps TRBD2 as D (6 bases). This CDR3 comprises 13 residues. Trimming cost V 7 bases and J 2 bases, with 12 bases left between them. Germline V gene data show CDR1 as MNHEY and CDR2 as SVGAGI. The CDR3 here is CASMAGLAYEQYF. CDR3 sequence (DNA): TGTGCCAGCATGGCGGGATTGGCCTACGAGCAGTACTTC.

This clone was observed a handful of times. The CDR3 protein is CASSLGVGQGARNQPQHF. The DNA of the CDR3 is TGTGCCAGCAGCTTAGGGGTTGGGCAGGGGGCAAGAAATCAGCCCCAGCATTTT. The J gene is TRBJ1-5, the V gene TRBV7-8; 8 bases fit TRBD1. The CDR3 is 18 amino acids. J gave up 4 bases and V 1 base, and 12 bases lay outside the gene matches. CDR1 and CDR2 (germline): SGHVS, FQNEAQ.

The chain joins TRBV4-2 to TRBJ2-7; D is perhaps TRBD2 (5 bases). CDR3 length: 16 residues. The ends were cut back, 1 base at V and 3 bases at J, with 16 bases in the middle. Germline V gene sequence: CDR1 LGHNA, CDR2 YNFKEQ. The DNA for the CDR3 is TGTGCCAGCAGCCAAGGCGGGCCAAAACTAATCTACGAGCAGTACTTC. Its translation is CASSQGGPKLIYEQYF.

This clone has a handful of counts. CDR3 nucleotide sequence: TGTGCCAGCAGCGGGACTAGCAGCTACTCCTACGAGCAGTACTTC. As protein: CASSGTSSYSYEQYF. The chain has TRBV9 and TRBJ2-7, with TRBD2 matching over 8 bases. The CDR3 consists of 15 residues. Trimming took 3 bases from V and 0 from J; bases not matched to a gene: 5. Germline assignment: CDR1 SGDLS and CDR2 YYNGEE. Drawing the rest from reference TRBV9 and TRBJ2-7, the complete variable domain is DSGVTQTPKHLITATGQRVTLRCSPRSGDLSVYWYQQSLDQGLQFLIQYYNGEERAKGNILERFSAQQFPDLHSELNLSSLELGDSALYFCASSGTSSYSYEQYFGPGTRLTVT.

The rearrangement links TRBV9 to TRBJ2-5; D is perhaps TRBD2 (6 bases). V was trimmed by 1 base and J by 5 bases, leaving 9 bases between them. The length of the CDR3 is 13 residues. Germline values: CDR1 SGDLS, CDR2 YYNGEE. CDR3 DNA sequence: TGTGCCAGCAGCGTACGGGGAGGCGAGACCCAGTACTTC. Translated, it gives CASSVRGGETQYF.

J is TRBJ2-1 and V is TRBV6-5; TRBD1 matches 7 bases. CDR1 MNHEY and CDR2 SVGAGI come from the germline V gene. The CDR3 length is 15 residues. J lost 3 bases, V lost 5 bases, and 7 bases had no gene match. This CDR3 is CASSSQTGFYNEQFF. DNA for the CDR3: TGTGCCAGCAGTAGCCAGACAGGGTTCTACAATGAGCAGTTCTTC.

The CDR3 nucleotides are TGCGCCAGCAGCTTGGAGGGGGGGGGTTTCGGTGAGCAGTTCTTC. Translation: CASSLEGGGFGEQFF. V gene TRBV5-1 combines with J gene TRBJ2-1, with D possibly matching TRBD2 (7 bases). This CDR3 comprises 15 residues. Germline CDR1 reads SGHRS; CDR2 reads YFSETQ. Trimming took off 0 bases at V and 9 bases at J, with 16 bases between the two ends.

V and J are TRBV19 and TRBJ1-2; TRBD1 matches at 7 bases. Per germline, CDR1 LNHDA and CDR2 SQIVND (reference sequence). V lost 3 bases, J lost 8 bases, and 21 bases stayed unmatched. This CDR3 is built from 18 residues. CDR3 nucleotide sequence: TGTGCCAGTAGTATTTTCAGAATTAACAGGGGAGCGCCGGACGGCTACACCTTC. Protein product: CASSIFRINRGAPDGYTF.

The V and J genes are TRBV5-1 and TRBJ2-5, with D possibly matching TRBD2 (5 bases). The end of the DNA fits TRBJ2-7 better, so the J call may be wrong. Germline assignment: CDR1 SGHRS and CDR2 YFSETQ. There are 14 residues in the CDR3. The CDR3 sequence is CASSLAGRRYEQYF. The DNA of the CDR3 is TGCGCCAGCAGCTTGGCGGGGAGACGGTACGAGCAGTACTTC.

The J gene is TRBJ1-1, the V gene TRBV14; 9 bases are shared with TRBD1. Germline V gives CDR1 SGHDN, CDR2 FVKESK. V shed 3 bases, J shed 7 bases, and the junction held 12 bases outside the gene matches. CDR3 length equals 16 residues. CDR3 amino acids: CASSHPGTGRVGEAFF. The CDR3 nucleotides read TGTGCCAGCAGCCATCCCGGGACAGGGAGGGTTGGTGAAGCTTTCTTT.

The DNA for the CDR3 is TGTGCCAGCAGCTTATTTCGGGGGGCAAGTGAAAAACTGTTTTTT. Translation gives CASSLFRGASEKLFF. This chain links TRBV7-8 with TRBJ1-4; tentative D call: TRBD1 (6 bases). V lost 2 bases and J lost 7, with 14 bases in between. Germline V CDR1 and CDR2: SGHVS, FQNEAQ. This CDR3 is 15 amino acids long.